Each of the 22 T cell receptor beta chains below was sequenced from the same sample in a study of blood T cells in healthy people across ages. Together with a sample-barcoded 5' primer, a J-beta primer mix was included in a second PCR lasting 7 to 11 cycles. TCRdb called the 5' RACE reads again in MiXCR, with one record for every CDR3 protein. The sample shows about 1,500,000 distinct CDR3 sequences, around 39% of them seen only once. Sequences were obtained from blood. Receptor source: a woman younger than 35 in good health.

This clonotype was observed a handful of times. The chain recombines TRBV6-1 with TRBJ2-7; D ambiguous. The CDR3 has 10 amino acids. CDR1 is MNHNS, CDR2 SASEGT, per germline. V was shortened by 10 bases and J by 4 bases, with 8 bases between the two germline ends. The CDR3 sequence is CATWAYEQYF. DNA for the CDR3: TGTGCCACTTGGGCGTACGAGCAGTACTTC.

This clonotype was recorded many times. The rearrangement uses TRBV7-2 and TRBJ2-5; D call uncertain. V was trimmed by 5 bases and J by 1 base, leaving 5 bases between them. Germline lookup yields CDR1 SGHTA and CDR2 FQGNSA. The CDR3 is made up of 12 amino acids. Here the CDR3 reads CASSRPQETQYF. DNA for the CDR3: TGTGCCAGCAGCCGCCCCCAAGAGACCCAGTACTTC.

This clonotype has more than one count but fewer than ten. The genes are TRBV6-5 and TRBJ1-1; D remains ambiguous. There are 15 residues in the CDR3. V was shortened by 9 bases and J by 1 base, with 18 bases between the two germline ends. CDR1 and CDR2 (germline): MNHEY, SVGAGI. The CDR3 is CASSIERGRNTEAFF. The CDR3 DNA sequence: TGTGCCAGTAGCATTGAGAGAGGGCGGAACACTGAAGCTTTCTTT.

The chain employs TRBV6-6 and TRBJ2-1; D is ambiguous. This CDR3 is 13 amino acids long. V was clipped by 0 bases and J by 6 bases, with 6 bases between them. CDR1 MNHNY and CDR2 SVGAGI come from the germline V gene (reference sequence). CDR3 sequence: CASSYSVCNEQFF. For the CDR3, the DNA is TGTGCCAGCAGTTACTCCGTTTGCAATGAGCAGTTCTTC.

This clonotype was observed many times. The CDR3 bases are TGTGCCAGCAGCTTAGCGGGGGCTAGGGATACGCAGTATTTT. It codes for CASSLAGARDTQYF. The chain joins TRBV7-2 to TRBJ2-3; possibly TRBD1 for D (6 bases). Between the trimmed V and J ends, which lost 0 bases and 6 bases, there was a span of 10 bases. Germline CDR1 and CDR2: SGHTA and FQGNSA. The CDR3 extends over 14 amino acids.

There are a few counts of this clonotype. This chain joins TRBV7-3 and TRBJ2-3; no firm D call. This CDR3 has 15 residues. Germline V CDR1 and CDR2: SGHTA, FQGTGA. Trimming stripped 5 bases from V and 3 bases from J, with 15 bases between. The CDR3 loop reads CASSPRARETDTQYF. The CDR3 coding sequence is TGTGCCAGCAGCCCTCGAGCGCGTGAAACAGATACGCAGTATTTT.

This chain uses TRBV27 with TRBJ2-7, with 12 bases fitting TRBD1. V was clipped by 8 bases and J by 7 bases; unmatched bases: 9. The CDR3 runs 14 residues. Germline V gene sequence: CDR1 MNHEY, CDR2 SMNVEV (reference sequence). The chain's CDR3 is CASQGQGALNEQYF. The CDR3, as DNA: TGTGCCAGCCAGGGACAGGGGGCCCTAAATGAGCAGTACTTC.

The V gene is TRBV3-1, the J gene TRBJ2-1; D remains unclear. CDR1 and CDR2 from the germline V gene are LGHDT and YNNKEL (reference sequence). The ends were cut back, 2 bases at V and 1 base at J, with 6 bases in the middle. CDR3 length: 14 amino acids. The CDR3 sequence is CASSQFMSYNEQFF. The CDR3 nucleotides read TGTGCCAGCAGCCAATTTATGTCCTACAATGAGCAGTTCTTC.

The gene calls are TRBV29-1 and TRBJ2-7; either TRBD1 or TRBD2 may supply D (5 bases each). Germline CDR1 is SQVTM and CDR2 is ANQGSEA. The CDR3 extends over 14 amino acids. Trimming pared 4 bases from V and 0 bases from J, leaving 13 bases between. DNA of the CDR3: TGCAGCGTTGTAGGGACCTTTAGCTCCTACGAGCAGTACTTC. It is translated as CSVVGTFSSYEQYF.

This clonotype was found many times. The V gene is TRBV13, the J gene TRBJ1-2, with TRBD1 matching 7 bases. The CDR3 covers 14 residues. Germline V gene lookup returns CDR1 PRHDT and CDR2 FYEKMQ (reference sequence). V dropped 7 bases and J dropped 5; count of bases not matched to a gene: 10. The CDR3 sequence: CASTLGGGGYGYTF. The CDR3 DNA reads as TGTGCCAGCACCCTAGGAGGGGGCGGGTATGGCTACACCTTC.

The chain couples TRBV12-3 or TRBV12-4 to TRBJ1-5; 7 nucleotides line up with TRBD1. The CDR3 totals 15 residues. V was clipped by 8 bases and J by 7 bases; unmatched bases: 14. In DNA form, the CDR3 reads TGTGCCAGCCGAGAGTATGGGACAGCGGGGCAGCCCCAGCATTTT. It is translated as CASREYGTAGQPQHF.

V usage is TRBV21-1 and J usage is TRBJ1-6; the table gives TRBD1 as D, unverified against the DNA. TRBV21-1 is given as a pseudogene. The CDR3 runs 16 residues. The CDR3 nucleotides are TGTGCCAGCAGCGCACCTCCAGGGGGCAATAATTCACCCCTCCACTTT. Protein sequence: CASSAPPGGNNSPLHF.

This clonotype was seen more than once but under ten times. The CDR3 DNA reads as TGTGCCAGTGAGGAGGACAGGGGGTACAATGAGCAGTTCTTC. It specifies CASEEDRGYNEQFF. V gene TRBV2 combines with J gene TRBJ2-1; TRBD1 agrees at 10 bases. V shed 9 bases, J shed 4 bases, and the junction held 6 bases outside the gene matches. This CDR3 comprises 14 residues. Germline assignment: CDR1 SNHLY and CDR2 FYNNEI.

The rearrangement uses TRBV10-2 and TRBJ2-7, with 7 bases identical to TRBD2. The CDR3 sequence is 14 residues long. Trimming took 3 bases from V and 9 from J; bases not matched to a gene: 11. Germline V gene lookup returns CDR1 WSHSY and CDR2 SAAADI. DNA for the CDR3: TGCGCCAGCAGTGAAACTAGCGTTGCAGTTAGGCAGTACTTC. Encoded protein: CASSETSVAVRQYF.

This clonotype was picked up a small number of times. The chain employs TRBV12-3 or TRBV12-4 and TRBJ1-5, with D hard to call. Trimming shortened V by 2 bases and J by 3 bases, and 11 bases separated the two germline ends. The CDR3 is 15 residues long. CDR3 coding DNA: TGTGCCAGCAGTTTATCGGCCGGGGACAATCAGCCCCAGCATTTT. This translates into CASSLSAGDNQPQHF.

CDR3 protein: CASSFKTGGNEQFF. The DNA of the CDR3 is TGTGCCAGCAGCTTTAAAACTGGGGGTAATGAGCAGTTCTTC. J is TRBJ2-1 and V is TRBV7-9; D could derive from TRBD1 or TRBD2 (5 bases each). V lost 3 bases to trimming and J lost 7 bases, with 13 bases between them. From germline, CDR1 is SEHNR and CDR2 FQNEAQ (reference sequence). The length of the CDR3 is 14 residues.

The CDR3 coding sequence is TGTGCCAGCAGCTTAGGTAGGGGGGACCGGGCATCATGGAACACTGAAGCTTTCTTT. This codes for CASSLGRGDRASWNTEAFF. The chain uses TRBV11-2 and TRBJ1-1; D may be TRBD1 (6 bases). Germline CDR1 SGHAT, CDR2 FQNNGV. V lost 1 base, J lost 1 base, and 22 bases lay in between. The length of the CDR3 is 19 residues.

This clonotype was picked up a small number of times. The V call is TRBV11-2, the J call TRBJ1-2; perhaps TRBD1 as D (6 bases). The germline CDR1 and CDR2 sequences are SGHAT and FQNNGV. The length of the CDR3 is 16 residues. V lost 1 base to trimming and J lost 6 bases, with 18 bases between them. The CDR3 is CASSLAVGGLFNGYTF. Here the CDR3 DNA reads TGTGCCAGCAGCTTAGCTGTGGGGGGCCTCTTCAATGGCTACACCTTC.

V usage is TRBV20-1 and J usage is TRBJ2-5, with a tentative D call TRBD1 (5 bases). Germline values: CDR1 DFQATT, CDR2 SNEGSKA (reference sequence). V was shortened by 0 bases and J by 5 bases, with 16 bases between the two germline ends. The CDR3 has 15 amino acids. The CDR3 region is CSARDGQGIGETQYF. The CDR3 DNA reads as TGCAGTGCTAGAGATGGGCAGGGAATTGGGGAGACCCAGTACTTC.

Only a few counts were recorded for this clonotype. The genes are TRBV10-3 and TRBJ2-5; D is unclear. The CDR3 totals 15 residues. Germline V gene data show CDR1 as ENHRY and CDR2 as SYGVKD. V lost 3 bases and J lost 1, with 12 bases in between. This CDR3 is CAISDARSPQETQYF. CDR3 DNA sequence: TGTGCCATCAGTGATGCCCGTAGCCCCCAAGAGACCCAGTACTTC.

V usage is TRBV20-1 and J usage is TRBJ2-3; D may match TRBD1 or TRBD2 (5 bases each). CDR3 length: 13 residues. The V gene lost 3 bases and the J gene lost 4 bases, with 11 bases spanning the gap. Germline assignment: CDR1 DFQATT and CDR2 SNEGSKA (reference sequence). The CDR3 nucleotides read TGCAGTGCTAGGGTTCGGGGCTCAGATACGCAGTATTTT. It is translated as CSARVRGSDTQYF.

This rearrangement joins TRBV12-3 or TRBV12-4 to TRBJ1-6; D uncertain. Between the trimmed V and J ends, which lost 8 bases and 9 bases, there was a span of 14 bases. The CDR3 is 13 residues long. The CDR3 spells CASAPTSGSPLHF. CDR3 nucleotide sequence: TGTGCCAGCGCTCCGACCTCAGGTTCACCCCTCCACTTT.